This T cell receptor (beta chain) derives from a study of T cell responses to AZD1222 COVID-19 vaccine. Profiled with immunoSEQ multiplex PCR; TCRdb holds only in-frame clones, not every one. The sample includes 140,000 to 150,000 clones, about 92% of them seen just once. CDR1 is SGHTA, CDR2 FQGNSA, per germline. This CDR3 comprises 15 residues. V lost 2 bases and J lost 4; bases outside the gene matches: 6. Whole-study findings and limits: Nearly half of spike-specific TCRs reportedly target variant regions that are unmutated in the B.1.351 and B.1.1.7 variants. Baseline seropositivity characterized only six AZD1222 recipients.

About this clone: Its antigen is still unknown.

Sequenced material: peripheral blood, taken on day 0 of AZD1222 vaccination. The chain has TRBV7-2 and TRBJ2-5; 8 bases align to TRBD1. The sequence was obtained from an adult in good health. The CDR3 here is CASSLQTGAGETQYF. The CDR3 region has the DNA TGTGCCAGCAGCTTACAGACAGGGGCGGGAGAGACCCAGTACTTC. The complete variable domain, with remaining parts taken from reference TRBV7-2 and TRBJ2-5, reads GAGVSQSPSNKVTEKGKDVELRCDPISGHTALYWYRQSLGQGLEFLIYFQGNSAPDKSGLPSDRFSAERTGGSVSTLTIQRTQQEDSAVYLCASSLQTGAGETQYFGPGTRLLVL.